A selection of T cell receptor beta chains follows, all from one sample in a study of blood T cell repertoires in COVID-19. Clones were read by immunoSEQ multiplex PCR, and TCRdb kept only the in-frame ones, dropping some. This table has hundreds of thousands of clones, approximately 90% appearing once. The sample was peripheral blood. The receptor set was obtained from a man younger than 30 with active or convalescent COVID-19. Each CDR3 is given with its conserved first and last residue. Fields, in order: D gene, V gene, J gene, clone size, CDR3 DNA, CDR3 protein. D genes are given only for firm matches. Clone size appears in some rows only: once, few, many, or a class for an expanded clone.

-	TRBV30	TRBJ1-2	-	TGTGCCTGGACAGACAGTAACTATGGCTACACCTTC	CAWTDSNYGYTF
-	TRBV13	TRBJ1-5	-	TGTGCCAGCAGCTCCTTTAATCAGCCCCAGCATTTT	CASSSFNQPQHF
-	TRBV19	TRBJ1-4	-	TGTGCCAGTAACCCGAGGCAAAGCAGGGCAACGGACGAAAAACTGTTTTTT	CASNPRQSRATDEKLFF
-	TRBV5-4	TRBJ1-2	-	TGTGCCAGCAGTTCAGCTAGTGACAGTCCCTATGGCTACACCTTC	CASSSASDSPYGYTF
-	TRBV3-1/TRBV3-2	TRBJ2-1	-	TGTGCCAGCAGCCAAGGTCTGATCGGAGGGGCGTTCTTC	CASSQGLIGGAFF
-	TRBV7-2	TRBJ2-5	-	TGTGCCAGCAGCTTAGGAGCCGATGGCAGGGAGACCCAGTACTTC	CASSLGADGRETQYF
TRBD1	TRBV19	TRBJ1-5	-	TGTGCCAAGGGGACAGGGGCTAATCAGCCCCAGCATTTT	CAKGTGANQPQHF
-	TRBV15	TRBJ1-1	once	TGTGCCACCAGCAGAGAAGGGGGAACTGAAGCTTTCTTT	CATSREGGTEAFF
-	TRBV27	TRBJ2-7	-	TGTGCCAGCAGTTTATCGATGGGGGAGGCGACCTACGAGCAGTACTTC	CASSLSMGEATYEQYF
TRBD2	TRBV15	TRBJ2-2	-	TGTGCCACCAGCCGAGGACTAGTGATGGACACCGGGGAGCTGTTTTTT	CATSRGLVMDTGELFF
-	TRBV27	TRBJ1-6	-	TGTGCCAGCAGTTCAGGGAGGGGGTATAATTCACCCCTCCACTTT	CASSSGRGYNSPLHF
TRBD1	TRBV6-4	TRBJ1-6	-	TGTGCCAGCAGTGTGGGAGACAGGGGGGGATCACCCCTCCACTTT	CASSVGDRGGSPLHF
-	TRBV27	TRBJ1-1	-	TGTGCCAGCAGTTTTCGGGGGGGTCAGGGTTCCACTGAAGCTTTCTTT	CASSFRGGQGSTEAFF
-	TRBV7-9	TRBJ1-4	-	TGTGCCAGCAGCCGGTCCACGGGAGAAAAACTGTTTTTT	CASSRSTGEKLFF
-	TRBV6-6	TRBJ1-5	-	TGTGCCAGCAGCCCCTCAGGATCCCAGCCCCAGCATTTT	CASSPSGSQPQHF
TRBD2	TRBV7-2	TRBJ2-1	-	TGTGCCAGCAGCCGTACAGTAGCGGGGGGAGTTCTCTACAATGAGCAGTTCTTC	CASSRTVAGGVLYNEQFF
-	TRBV7-6	TRBJ1-3	once	TGTGCCAGCAGCTCGGTCGTTCGCGGAAACACCATATATTTT	CASSSVVRGNTIYF
-	TRBV12-3/TRBV12-4	TRBJ1-6	-	TGTGCCAGCAGGGACACCTATTCACCCCTCCACTTT	CASRDTYSPLHF
TRBD2	TRBV12-3/TRBV12-4	TRBJ2-5	-	TGTGCCAGCAGTCGACTAGCGGAAGAGACCCAGTACTTC	CASSRLAEETQYF
-	TRBV28	TRBJ1-3	-	TGTGCCAGCAGTTTTGTGAAGGCAGGGTTGGGAAACACCATATATTTT	CASSFVKAGLGNTIYF
TRBD1	TRBV6-1	TRBJ2-7	-	TGTGCCAGCAGTCAATCCGGGACAGGGAACCCCGAGCAGTACTTC	CASSQSGTGNPEQYF
-	TRBV19	TRBJ2-5	-	TGTGCCAGTAGTCAGGGGATGGGAGGGCAAGAGACCCAGTACTTC	CASSQGMGGQETQYF
TRBD1	TRBV14	TRBJ2-3	once	TGTGCCAGCAGCGGCCTTGACAGGGGCGGCACAGATACGCAGTATTTT	CASSGLDRGGTDTQYF
-	TRBV5-4	TRBJ2-5	few	TGTGCCAGCAGCTCGGGAATGGATCAAGAGACCCAGTACTTC	CASSSGMDQETQYF
TRBD2	TRBV4-1	TRBJ2-2	many	TGCGCCAGCAGCCAAGGACTAGCGACCAACACCGGGGAGCTGTTTTTT	CASSQGLATNTGELFF
TRBD2	TRBV2	TRBJ2-1	once	TGTGCCAGCAGCATCGGGCGGGGGAGCTACAATGAGCAGTTCTTC	CASSIGRGSYNEQFF
TRBD2	TRBV2	TRBJ2-7	-	TGTGCCAGCACTGGGAGGGCTACCTACTCCTACGAGCAGTACTTC	CASTGRATYSYEQYF
TRBD1	TRBV27	TRBJ2-7	-	TGTGCCAGCAGGAAGGGACAGGCTTACGAGCAGTACTTC	CASRKGQAYEQYF
-	TRBV7-3	TRBJ2-3	-	TGTGCCAGCAGATTAGCTAACACAGATACGCAGTATTTT	CASRLANTDTQYF
-	TRBV4-3	TRBJ1-2	-	TGCGCCAGCAGCCAAGACCCGACAAAGAACTATGGCTACACCTTC	CASSQDPTKNYGYTF
TRBD1	TRBV14	TRBJ2-7	-	TGTGCCAGCAGCCCCTGGACAGGTGCCTACGAGCAGTACTTC	CASSPWTGAYEQYF
-	TRBV2	TRBJ2-5	-	TGTGCCAGCAGTGAAAGGACTAAAGAGACCCAGTACTTC	CASSERTKETQYF
-	TRBV3-1/TRBV3-2	TRBJ1-4	once	TGTGCCAGCAGCCAAGAAGTAATAAAACCGGATGAAAAACTGTTTTTT	CASSQEVIKPDEKLFF
-	TRBV7-3	TRBJ1-1	-	TGTGCCAGCAGCTTAACCGCCCGGGAGGGTGGCACTGAAGCTTTCTTT	CASSLTAREGGTEAFF
-	TRBV11-2	TRBJ1-4	-	TGTGCCAGCAGCTTAGATAGGGGGAGAGGTGAAAAACTGTTTTTT	CASSLDRGRGEKLFF
-	TRBV9	TRBJ2-1	few	TGTGCCAGCAGCTACACCGCGGGGTCGCCTGCTTCCTACAATGAGCAGTTCTTC	CASSYTAGSPASYNEQFF
TRBD1	TRBV6-2/TRBV6-3	TRBJ1-1	-	TGTGCCAGCAGCGACGACAGGGGGAACACTGAAGCTTTCTTT	CASSDDRGNTEAFF
-	TRBV4-1	TRBJ1-1	-	TGCGCCAGCAGCCAAGACCAGGGTGTATCCACTGAAGCTTTCTTT	CASSQDQGVSTEAFF
TRBD1	TRBV28	TRBJ1-6	few	TGTGCCAGCACTGGGGCAGGGGGTTATAATTCACCCCTCCACTTT	CASTGAGGYNSPLHF
TRBD1	TRBV27	TRBJ2-5	-	TGTGCCAGCAGAACCAGGGGGCGCGTGGAGACCCAGTACTTC	CASRTRGRVETQYF
TRBD2	TRBV27	TRBJ2-5	once	TGTGCCAGCAGTCTTGGACTAGCGGGGGGGCAAGAGACCCAGTACTTC	CASSLGLAGGQETQYF
-	TRBV2	TRBJ1-1	-	TGTGCCAGCAGTGAAGTAGCGGGGCCTGAAGCTTTCTTT	CASSEVAGPEAFF
-	TRBV7-8	TRBJ1-2	-	TGTGCCAGCAGCGGCCACAGTTCTGGCTACACCTTC	CASSGHSSGYTF
-	TRBV19	TRBJ2-1	once	TGTGCCAGTAGTATCACCGGGAGCTCCTACAATGAGCAGTTCTTC	CASSITGSSYNEQFF
-	TRBV9	TRBJ2-4	-	TGTGCCAGCAGCGTATCGGGTAAAAACATTCAGTACTTC	CASSVSGKNIQYF
TRBD1	TRBV6-2/TRBV6-3	TRBJ2-2	-	TGTGCCAGCAGTAGCTTGAGGGGGCAGGGCACCGGGGAGCTGTTTTTT	CASSSLRGQGTGELFF
TRBD1	TRBV6-5	TRBJ2-5	once	TGTGCCAGCGGGACAGGGTTTTCCCAGTACTTC	CASGTGFSQYF
TRBD1	TRBV3-1/TRBV3-2	TRBJ1-1	-	TGTGCCAGCAGCCCCTCTGGACAGGGCGGTGAAGCTTTCTTT	CASSPSGQGGEAFF
TRBD1	TRBV24-1	TRBJ1-5	-	TGTGCCACCAGTGATTTGGGCAGGGGGCTAGCTCAGCCCCAGCATTTT	CATSDLGRGLAQPQHF
-	TRBV4-1	TRBJ1-2	-	TGCGCCAGCAGCCAAGGGGTTCGGGTACGAGGCTACACCTTC	CASSQGVRVRGYTF
-	TRBV9	TRBJ1-2	-	TGTGCCAGCAGCGTAGAGGACTGGTATGGCTACACCTTC	CASSVEDWYGYTF
-	TRBV13	TRBJ2-2	-	TGTGCCACCTCGGGAGAGCGATCGAACACCGGGGAGCTGTTTTTT	CATSGERSNTGELFF
TRBD1	TRBV18	TRBJ1-1	-	TGTGCCAGCTCACCACCCGCCCCGGGACAGGAATTGAACACTGAAGCTTTCTTT	CASSPPAPGQELNTEAFF